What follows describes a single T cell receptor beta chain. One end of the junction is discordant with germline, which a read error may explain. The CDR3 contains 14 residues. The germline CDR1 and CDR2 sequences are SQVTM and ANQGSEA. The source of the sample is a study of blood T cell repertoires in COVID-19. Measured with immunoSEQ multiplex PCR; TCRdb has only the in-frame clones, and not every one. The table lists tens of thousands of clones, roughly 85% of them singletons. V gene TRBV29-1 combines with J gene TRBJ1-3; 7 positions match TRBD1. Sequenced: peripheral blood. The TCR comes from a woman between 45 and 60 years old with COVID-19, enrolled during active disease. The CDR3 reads CSVEGRDRRNTIYF. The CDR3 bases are TGCAGCGTCGAAGGCCGGGACAGAAGAAACACCATATATTTT.